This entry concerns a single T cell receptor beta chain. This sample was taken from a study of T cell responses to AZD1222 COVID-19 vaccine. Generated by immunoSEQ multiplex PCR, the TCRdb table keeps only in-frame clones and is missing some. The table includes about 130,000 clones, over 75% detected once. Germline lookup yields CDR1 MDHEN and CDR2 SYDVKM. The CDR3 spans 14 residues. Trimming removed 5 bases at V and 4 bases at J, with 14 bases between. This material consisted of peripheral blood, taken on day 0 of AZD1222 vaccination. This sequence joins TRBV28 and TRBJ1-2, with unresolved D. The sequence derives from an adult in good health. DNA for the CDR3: TGTGCCAGCAGTCCCCCTTGGTCTTCCTATGGCTACACCTTC. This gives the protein CASSPPWSSYGYTF.